This TCR beta chain was recorded in a study of regulatory T cells in long-lasting Graves disease. Study-level background: The definition of persistent Graves' disease was over 5 years of antithyroid drugs with positive TSH receptor antibodies.

Through Arm-PCR of CDR3 regions and iRepertoire HTBI primers, TCR beta libraries were built. TCRdb re-analysed the multiplex PCR reads in MiXCR, keeping a single row per CDR3 protein. Altogether 300,000 or so distinct CDR3 sequences are present, about 18% being singletons, with the ten largest covering less than 35%. In the case of this clonotype: What it recognizes is unknown. At one of its ends the junction is not consistent with the germline gene, which may arise from a read error.

CDR1 is LNHDA, CDR2 SQIVND, per germline (reference sequence). This CDR3 is built from 13 residues. Study results and caveats: It was possible that the small sample size reduced accuracy.

The time point was: persistent/refractory GD, antithyroid drugs over 5 years with positive TRAb. From PBMCs, RNA was extracted and then used to make the TCR library. This sequence was found in a female donor with Graves disease. This chain connects TRBV19 to TRBJ1-5; 7 bases match TRBD1. Sequenced here: peripheral blood mononuclear cells (PBMCs), sampled when the disease was refractory, from a patient treated with antithyroid drugs. Written as DNA, the CDR3 is TGTGCCAGTACCTACAGGGGCAAACAGCCCCAGCATTTT. Its protein is CASTYRGKQPQHF.